What follows are 12 T cell receptor beta chains derived from one specimen sequenced in a study of blood T cell repertoires in COVID-19. Some clones are missing from TCRdb's copy, which holds only in-frame ones; the method was immunoSEQ multiplex PCR. The sample holds about 220,000 clones, roughly 84% seen once. The material sequenced was PBMCs or T cells enriched from blood (not recorded which). These receptor sequences come from a woman in her 40s who had recovered from COVID-19.

The rearrangement joins TRBV13 to TRBJ2-7, with 9 bases matching TRBD2. Trimming cost V 6 bases and J 0 bases; bases outside gene matches: 9. CDR1 PRHDT and CDR2 FYEKMQ come from the germline V gene (reference sequence). The CDR3 is made up of 16 amino acids. CDR3 sequence (DNA): TGTGCCAGCAGTCCTTTTGTTAGCGGGGGCTCCTACGAGCAGTACGTC. Translated: CASSPFVSGGSYEQYV.

The genes are TRBV5-6 and TRBJ2-2; D remains unclear. V lost 0 bases, J lost 4 bases, and 4 bases lay in between. The CDR3 has 13 amino acids. Looked up from germline, CDR1 is SGHDT and CDR2 is YYEEEE. The chain's CDR3 is CASSLGSTGELFF. The CDR3 coding sequence is TGTGCCAGCAGCTTGGGGAGCACCGGGGAGCTGTTTTTT.

The chain couples TRBV19 to TRBJ2-3; 11 bases agree with TRBD2. CDR1 is LNHDA, CDR2 SQIVND, per germline (reference sequence). The CDR3 sequence is 18 residues long. V dropped 3 bases and J dropped 8; count of bases not matched to a gene: 16. The CDR3 here is CASSIIGLAGGPSATQYF. The CDR3 region has the DNA TGTGCCAGTAGTATCATCGGGCTAGCGGGAGGACCCTCCGCTACGCAGTATTTT.

This chain connects TRBV19 to TRBJ1-6; 9 positions agree with TRBD1. The CDR3 is 14 residues long. Unmatched junction bases numbered 4, after V lost 5 bases and J lost 8 bases. Germline V lookup: CDR1 LNHDA, CDR2 SQIVND (reference sequence). The CDR3 is CASSHRDRDSPLHF. The CDR3 nucleotides are TGTGCCAGTAGTCACCGGGACAGGGATTCACCCCTCCACTTT.

This clone came up a few times. This chain joins TRBV4-1 and TRBJ2-2, with 9 positions matching TRBD1. CDR1 MGHRA and CDR2 YSYEKL come from the germline V gene. The CDR3 sequence is 15 residues long. V was pared by 5 bases and J by 6 bases, with 7 bases of the junction left unmatched. The CDR3 is CASSYGTGFSGELFF. The CDR3 DNA is TGCGCCAGCAGCTACGGGACAGGGTTCTCCGGGGAGCTGTTTTTT.

The CDR3 sequence: CASSTPGQAQETQYF. The CDR3 nucleotides read TGTGCCAGTAGTACCCCCGGCCAGGCCCAAGAGACCCAGTACTTC. The rearrangement uses TRBV19 and TRBJ2-5; D is uncertain. The V end lost 4 bases, the J end lost 1 base, and 13 bases lay between the germline ends. This CDR3 has 15 residues. Looked up from germline, CDR1 is LNHDA and CDR2 is SQIVND (reference sequence).

The chain recombines TRBV6-1 with TRBJ2-5; D may be TRBD2 (5 bases). Germline CDR1 reads MNHNS; CDR2 reads SASEGT. The CDR3 totals 14 residues. Trimming shortened V by 2 bases and J by 5 bases, and 12 bases separated the two germline ends. CDR3 nucleotides: TGTGCCAGCAGTGAACGGGGAATGATCGAGACCCAGTACTTC. Amino acid sequence: CASSERGMIETQYF.

This chain connects TRBV24-1 to TRBJ2-3, with 9 positions matching TRBD1. The CDR3 spans 17 residues. Germline trimming cut 3 bases from V and 3 bases from J; bases unmatched to any gene: 9. Germline lookup yields CDR1 KGHDR and CDR2 SFDVKD. The CDR3 loop is CATSDLSGTGWTDTQYF. The CDR3 nucleotides are TGTGCCACCAGTGATCTCTCCGGGACAGGGTGGACAGATACGCAGTATTTT.

As to this clone: The sample carries other DNA sequences with the same CDR3. V and J are TRBV18 and TRBJ1-5; 10 nucleotides agree with TRBD1. CDR3 length: 15 residues. Germline CDR1 is KGHSH and CDR2 is LQKENI. With V trimmed by 4 bases and J by 4 bases, 4 bases remained unmatched. CDR3 DNA: TGTGCCAGCTCACAGGGACAGGGGTCGAATCAGCCCCAGCATTTT. It translates to CASSQGQGSNQPQHF.

The chain recombines TRBV5-4 with TRBJ2-7; possibly TRBD1 for D (5 bases). Germline CDR1 is SGHNT and CDR2 is YYREEE (reference sequence). The CDR3 totals 16 residues. The V and J ends lost 4 bases and 4 bases respectively, with 21 bases between them. The CDR3 region has the DNA TGTGCCAGCAGCCAGTCAGGGTTCCTGCCGCGATACGAGCAGTACTTC. It specifies CASSQSGFLPRYEQYF.

The V and J genes are TRBV9 and TRBJ1-1, with TRBD1 matching 7 bases. V lost 2 bases and J lost 10; bases outside the gene matches: 8. The V gene's germline CDR1 is SGDLS and CDR2 YYNGEE. CDR3 size: 13 residues. The CDR3 DNA reads as TGTGCCAGCAGCGTCCCGGGAGAGGGGGCAGCTTTCTTT. Its translation: CASSVPGEGAAFF.

The chain is built from TRBV12-3 or TRBV12-4 and TRBJ1-1; tentatively, D is TRBD1 (6 bases). The CDR3 extends over 13 amino acids. Trimming left V 6 bases short and J 5 bases short, with 13 bases between. The chain's CDR3 is CASRTGGITEAFF. In DNA, the CDR3 is TGTGCCAGCAGGACAGGCGGAATAACTGAAGCTTTCTTT.